The sequence of this T cell receptor beta chain was determined in a study of blood T cell repertoires in COVID-19. Per the authors' pipeline: Reference gene primer amplification in the assay estimated nucleated cell counts. The data were produced by immunoSEQ multiplex PCR, yet TCRdb's version contains in-frame clones alone and is incomplete. V and J calls and clone size are as listed in that table; D and trimming were resolved from the DNA. The table shows about 190,000 clones, with approximately 84% occurring only once. The V gene's germline CDR1 is SNHLY and CDR2 FYNNEI. The germline V and J ends were trimmed by 2 bases and 7 bases, with 11 bases remaining between them. This CDR3 region has 14 residues.

Source material: PBMCs or T cells enriched from blood (not recorded which). The chain links TRBV2 to TRBJ1-4; no definite D call. The sequence came from a woman aged 30 to 39 who had recovered from COVID-19. The CDR3 DNA sequence: TGTGCCAGCAGTGAACATCAGGTCGCTGAAAAACTGTTTTTT. It is translated as CASSEHQVAEKLFF. Full variable domain (rest looked up from reference TRBV2 and TRBJ1-4): EPEVTQTPSHQVTQMGQEVILRCVPISNHLYFYWYRQILGQKVEFLVSFYNNEISEKSEIFDDQFSVERPDGSNFTLKIRSTKLEDSAMYFCASSEHQVAEKLFFGSGTQLSVL.